The 32 T cell receptor beta chains presented below share a single source sample, sequenced in a study of blood T cells in healthy people across ages (dated by TCRdb to between 2014 and 2016). Receptor libraries were prepared by 5' RACE. TCRdb records Illumina HiSeq 2500 as the sequencer. The second PCR ran for about 7 to 11 cycles and used a J-beta primer mix along with a sample-barcoded 5' primer. Clones were called with MiXCR by TCRdb after fastp trimmed the public reads at Q25, and only in-frame beta chains were retained. Rows with a matching CDR3 protein are joined into one entry that keeps the most common DNA and genes. The sample records about 780,000 distinct CDR3 sequences, about half of which are singletons. In total, the top ten clones hold roughly 18% of the sample. Source material: blood. The receptors derive from a man aged 80 or over in good health.

The chain joins TRBV4-3 to TRBJ2-1; possible D gene TRBD1, 6 bases. Germline CDR1 reads LGHNA; CDR2 reads YSLEER. Trimming left V 0 bases short and J 5 bases short, with 8 bases between. This CDR3 has 14 amino acids. CDR3 residues: CASSQEDSHNEQFF. The CDR3 DNA reads TGCGCCAGCAGCCAAGAGGACAGCCACAATGAGCAGTTCTTC.

The chain employs TRBV6-2 or TRBV6-3 and TRBJ2-7, with 8 bases identical to TRBD1. V lost 9 bases to trimming and J lost 5 bases; unmatched junction nucleotides: 12. The CDR3 runs 14 residues. CDR1 is MNHEY, CDR2 SVGEGT, per germline. The CDR3 coding sequence is TGTGCCAGTCTCAGGGGGCCCCCCGGCGACGAGCAGTACTTC. Amino acids: CASLRGPPGDEQYF.

This clonotype was counted ten times or more. The V gene is TRBV6-2 or TRBV6-3, the J gene TRBJ2-7; 8 bases align to TRBD1. Germline V gene sequence: CDR1 MNHEY, CDR2 SVGEGT. The CDR3 totals 16 residues. Losses at the gene ends were 8 bases for V and 6 bases for J; bases not matched to a gene: 18. The CDR3 sequence: CASRKTGVARNSEQYF. CDR3 nucleotide sequence: TGTGCCAGCCGAAAGACAGGGGTAGCGAGAAACTCCGAGCAGTACTTC.

This clonotype was seen a handful of times. The chain has TRBV28 and TRBJ1-1; D call uncertain. Looked up from germline, CDR1 is MDHEN and CDR2 is SYDVKM. There are 13 residues in the CDR3. The V gene lost 4 bases and the J gene lost 6 bases, with 12 bases spanning the gap. CDR3 sequence: CASSSPGRPEAFF. CDR3 nucleotides: TGTGCCAGCAGTTCCCCTGGGCGCCCTGAAGCTTTCTTT.

The rearrangement links TRBV7-2 to TRBJ2-3; 9 nucleotides align to TRBD2. Germline CDR1 reads SGHTA; CDR2 reads FQGNSA. CDR3 length: 15 amino acids. The ends lost 3 bases at V and 6 bases at J; junction bases unmatched: 7. CDR3 sequence (DNA): TGTGCCAGCAGCTTCCGGGGGACTAGCCCTGATACGCAGTATTTT. It is translated as CASSFRGTSPDTQYF. Full variable domain (rest looked up from reference TRBV7-2 and TRBJ2-3): GAGVSQSPSNKVTEKGKDVELRCDPISGHTALYWYRQSLGQGLEFLIYFQGNSAPDKSGLPSDRFSAERTGGSVSTLTIQRTQQEDSAVYLCASSFRGTSPDTQYFGPGTRLTVL.

This clonotype was picked up many times. The chain has TRBV12-3 or TRBV12-4 and TRBJ2-1; TRBD1 aligns across 7 bases. The trim removed 3 bases at V and 3 bases at J, leaving 5 bases unmatched. This CDR3 contains 15 residues. The CDR3 DNA follows: TGTGCCAGCAGTTTTCGGGACAGAAACTACAATGAGCAGTTCTTC. Translating it yields CASSFRDRNYNEQFF.

V and J are TRBV4-1 and TRBJ2-3; TRBD2 matches 7 bases. The junction had 14 bases not matched to a gene; V was cut back by 3 bases and J by 2 bases. This CDR3 comprises 18 residues. From germline, CDR1 is MGHRA and CDR2 YSYEKL. The CDR3 sequence: CASSHPKRSGVYTDTQYF. The CDR3, as DNA: TGCGCCAGCAGCCACCCCAAGCGGAGCGGGGTTTACACAGATACGCAGTATTTT.

This chain joins TRBV14 and TRBJ2-4; D may be TRBD2 (6 bases). From germline, CDR1 is SGHDN and CDR2 FVKESK. The CDR3 loop spans 15 amino acids. With 4 bases removed from V and 13 bases from J, the gap between germline ends came to 23 bases. CDR3 in amino acids: CASSPIRDSPWEQYF. CDR3 sequence (DNA): TGTGCCAGCAGCCCTATACGGGACTCACCCTGGGAGCAGTACTTC.

This chain uses TRBV6-2 or TRBV6-3 with TRBJ2-3; D might be TRBD2 (5 bases). V gave up 5 bases and J gave up 2 bases, with 11 bases separating them. Germline V lookup: CDR1 MNHEY, CDR2 SVGEGT. The CDR3 has 14 amino acids. The CDR3: CASSDRAATDTQYF. The CDR3 bases are TGTGCCAGCAGTGACCGAGCGGCCACAGATACGCAGTATTTT.

This chain connects TRBV5-1 to TRBJ2-7, with 7 bases matching TRBD1. Gene TRBJ2-5 matches the end of the DNA better, so the J call may be wrong. Germline V gene sequence: CDR1 SGHRS, CDR2 YFSETQ. The CDR3 extends over 14 amino acids. This CDR3 is CASRSGGLEETQYF. The CDR3 DNA follows: TGCGCCAGCAGGTCAGGGGGATTGGAAGAGACCCAGTACTTC.

The chain combines TRBV4-2 with TRBJ2-3; 11 bases agree with TRBD2. There are 20 residues in the CDR3. Germline lookup yields CDR1 LGHNA and CDR2 YNFKEQ. V shed 0 bases and J 4 bases; nucleotides not matched to a gene: 15. The DNA for the CDR3 is TGTGCCAGCAGCCAAGAGGGTTGGACGGGACTAGCGGACGGTCCAGATACGCAGTATTTT. This translates into CASSQEGWTGLADGPDTQYF.

The CDR3 is CASSSPGRPNSPLHF. For the CDR3, the DNA is TGTGCCAGCAGTTCTCCGGGACGTCCTAATTCACCCCTCCACTTT. This sequence joins TRBV27 and TRBJ1-6, with D possibly being TRBD1 (5 bases). There are 15 residues in the CDR3. V lost 4 bases, J lost 6 bases, and 13 bases lay in between. The germline V gene has CDR1 MNHEY and CDR2 SMNVEV (reference sequence).

V gene TRBV12-3 or TRBV12-4 combines with J gene TRBJ2-1; TRBD2 matches 9 bases. With 3 bases clipped from V and 4 bases from J, the junction kept 7 bases outside the gene matches. The CDR3 has 16 residues. The CDR3 DNA reads TGTGCCAGCAGTTTTAGAACTAGCGGGCTATACAATGAGCAGTTCTTC. It translates to CASSFRTSGLYNEQFF.

The chain is built from TRBV5-1 and TRBJ2-5; a possible D gene is TRBD1 (5 bases). The CDR3 has 15 residues. The germline V gene has CDR1 SGHRS and CDR2 YFSETQ. V was clipped by 0 bases and J by 11 bases, with 20 bases between them. The CDR3 loop reads CASSLANAGSNEQYF. The DNA of the CDR3 is TGCGCCAGCAGCTTGGCCAACGCAGGGTCGAATGAGCAGTACTTC. Full variable domain (missing parts from reference TRBV5-1 and TRBJ2-5): KAGVTQTPRYLIKTRGQQVTLSCSPISGHRSVSWYQQTPGQGLQFLFEYFSETQRNKGNFPGRFSGRQFSNSRSEMNVSTLELGDSALYLCASSLANAGSNEQYFGPGTRLLVL.

This clonotype was seen more than once but under ten times. This rearrangement joins TRBV20-1 to TRBJ2-1; no definite D call. The V gene lost 4 bases and the J gene lost 3 bases, with 4 bases spanning the gap. The CDR3 is 11 amino acids. Per germline, CDR1 DFQATT and CDR2 SNEGSKA (reference sequence). CDR3 region: CSANFYNEQFF. The CDR3 DNA reads as TGCAGTGCTAACTTCTACAATGAGCAGTTCTTC.

The genes are TRBV5-1 and TRBJ2-5; no clear D gene. The ends were cut back, 0 bases at V and 7 bases at J, with 19 bases in the middle. Germline V gene data show CDR1 as SGHRS and CDR2 as YFSETQ. This CDR3 spans 16 amino acids. The CDR3 reads CASSLVWESELGTQYF. In nucleotides, the CDR3 is TGCGCCAGCAGCTTGGTGTGGGAAAGTGAGTTAGGGACCCAGTACTTC.

Points on this clonotype: This may come from a read error, since a much larger clone is one base off. V and J are TRBV12-3 or TRBV12-4 and TRBJ2-6; tentatively, D is TRBD1 (6 bases). The CDR3 loop spans 18 amino acids. CDR3 nucleotide sequence: TGTGCCAGCAGTTTTGTGTTTGGGTCTCCTTCAGGGGCCAACGCCCTGACTTTC. The encoded protein is CASSFVFGSPSGANALTF.

J is TRBJ1-5 and V is TRBV30; weak D call: TRBD1 (6 bases). The germline V gene has CDR1 GTSNPN and CDR2 SVGIG (reference sequence). The CDR3 loop spans 13 amino acids. V lost 3 bases, J lost 5 bases, and 11 bases lay in between. DNA of the CDR3: TGTGCCTGGAGCGAAACAGGGTATCAGCCCCAGCATTTT. It specifies CAWSETGYQPQHF.

The rearrangement joins TRBV5-1 to TRBJ2-7, with 9 nucleotides matching TRBD1. The CDR3 has 15 residues. Trimming took 3 bases from V and 2 from J; bases not matched to a gene: 6. Germline loops: CDR1 SGHRS, CDR2 YFSETQ. For the CDR3, the DNA is TGCGCCAGCAGCTCGCTCGGGACAGGGACCTACGAGCAGTACTTC. The encoded protein is CASSSLGTGTYEQYF. The variable domain in full, completed from reference TRBV5-1 and TRBJ2-7, reads KAGVTQTPRYLIKTRGQQVTLSCSPISGHRSVSWYQQTPGQGLQFLFEYFSETQRNKGNFPGRFSGRQFSNSRSEMNVSTLELGDSALYLCASSSLGTGTYEQYFGPGTRLTVT.

The J gene is TRBJ1-3, the V gene TRBV6-6; TRBD1 might be the D (6 bases). CDR1 MNHNY and CDR2 SVGAGI come from the germline V gene (reference sequence). Trimming pared 8 bases from V and 6 bases from J, leaving 11 bases between. The CDR3 is 12 amino acids. CDR3 loop: CASSNRENTIYF. In DNA, the CDR3 is TGTGCCAGCTCAAACAGGGAAAACACCATATATTTT.

There are a few counts of this clonotype. The genes are TRBV7-2 and TRBJ1-1; D is possibly TRBD1 (6 bases). CDR1 SGHTA and CDR2 FQGNSA come from the germline V gene. Trimming cost V 4 bases and J 10 bases, with 22 bases left between them. The CDR3 has 15 residues. CDR3 DNA sequence: TGTGCCAGCAGCTCGCCGACCGCGGTGGGGGCTAGAGCTTTCTTT. This codes for CASSSPTAVGARAFF.

The rearrangement links TRBV4-1 to TRBJ2-4; TRBD1 is a possible D gene (5 bases). The J call may be wrong; the DNA end is better matched by TRBJ2-7. CDR1 is MGHRA and CDR2 is YSYEKL in the germline V gene. The CDR3 spans 15 residues. The CDR3 here is CASSQVGALGYEQYF. DNA for the CDR3: TGCGCCAGCAGCCAAGTTGGGGCCCTAGGCTACGAGCAGTACTTC.

The rearrangement joins TRBV20-1 to TRBJ1-5; TRBD1 is a possible D gene (5 bases). V shed 3 bases and J shed 2 bases, with 14 bases lying between them. Germline values: CDR1 DFQATT, CDR2 SNEGSKA (reference sequence). The CDR3 length is 15 residues. CDR3 nucleotides: TGCAGTGCTAGGGCCGGGGGAAGGGGCAATCAGCCCCAGCATTTT. Protein sequence: CSARAGGRGNQPQHF.

CDR3 DNA: TGTGCCAGCAGCCAGACAGGGGGGAGCACTGAAGCTTTCTTT. As protein: CASSQTGGSTEAFF. The rearrangement uses TRBV3-1 and TRBJ1-1; the match to TRBD1 covers 9 bases. Germline V gene sequence: CDR1 LGHDT, CDR2 YNNKEL (reference sequence). Germline trimming cut 3 bases from V and 4 bases from J; bases unmatched to any gene: 3. The CDR3 length is 14 residues.

This clonotype was detected only a few times. V and J are TRBV6-4 and TRBJ2-3, with a possible D match to TRBD2 (6 bases). V lost 3 bases and J lost 1, with 11 bases in between. This CDR3 has 15 residues. From germline, CDR1 is MRHNA and CDR2 SNTAGT. Here the CDR3 reads CASSDGPSGTDTQYF. The CDR3 DNA is TGTGCCAGCAGTGATGGCCCTAGCGGCACAGATACGCAGTATTTT.

This clonotype was seen a few times. The chain employs TRBV6-5 and TRBJ1-5, with D tentatively TRBD1 (5 bases). The CDR3 extends over 15 amino acids. CDR1 and CDR2 from the germline V gene are MNHEY and SVGAGI. The V and J ends lost 8 bases and 0 bases respectively, with 14 bases between them. For the CDR3, the DNA is TGTGCCAGCCACCCGGGGGGGATTAGCAATCAGCCCCAGCATTTT. Translating it yields CASHPGGISNQPQHF.

This clonotype showed up just a few times. The V gene is TRBV6-6, the J gene TRBJ1-2, with D hard to call. CDR1 and CDR2 from the germline V gene are MNHNY and SVGAGI (reference sequence). The CDR3 contains 13 residues. The V gene lost 9 bases and the J gene lost 11 bases, with 22 bases spanning the gap. The CDR3 region is CASRAGLEVGYTF. DNA of the CDR3: TGTGCCAGTAGAGCGGGGTTGGAAGTAGGGTACACCTTC.

The CDR3 DNA follows: TGTGCCAGCAGAGCTGGACAGGGGAATTCCTACGAGCAGTACTTC. Protein sequence: CASRAGQGNSYEQYF. This sequence joins TRBV6-1 and TRBJ2-7, with TRBD1 matching over 9 bases. Per germline, CDR1 MNHNS and CDR2 SASEGT. The CDR3 consists of 15 residues. V was clipped by 6 bases and J by 1 base; unmatched bases: 7.

The rearrangement uses TRBV20-1 and TRBJ2-6; no definite D call. Trimming removed 6 bases from V and 0 bases from J, with 12 bases in between. There are 15 residues in the CDR3. Germline assignment: CDR1 DFQATT and CDR2 SNEGSKA (reference sequence). CDR3 sequence (DNA): TGCAGTGCAAGCCTAACAGCCTCTGGGGCCAACGTCCTGACTTTC. Residues: CSASLTASGANVLTF.

In this sample, this clonotype turned up a few times. V and J are TRBV7-2 and TRBJ2-5, with 8 bases aligning to TRBD1. The J segment lost 7 bases and the V segment lost 2 bases, leaving 3 bases of the junction unmatched. This CDR3 is built from 13 residues. CDR1 and CDR2 from the germline V gene are SGHTA and FQGNSA. CDR3 sequence reads: CASSLQGALTQYF. In nucleotides, the CDR3 is TGTGCCAGCAGCTTACAGGGGGCATTGACCCAGTACTTC.

This chain links TRBV7-2 with TRBJ2-3; 10 bases match TRBD2. Germline V CDR1 and CDR2: SGHTA, FQGNSA. The CDR3 loop spans 14 amino acids. The trim removed 5 bases at V and 5 bases at J, leaving 4 bases unmatched. CDR3 sequence (DNA): TGTGCCAGCAGCCACAGCGGGAGGGAAGATACGCAGTATTTT. It specifies CASSHSGREDTQYF.

This chain links TRBV12-3 or TRBV12-4 with TRBJ2-5, with TRBD2 identical over 9 bases. J gave up 4 bases and V 5 bases, and 14 bases lay outside the gene matches. The CDR3 has 17 residues. The CDR3 DNA sequence: TGTGCCAGCAGTCAGGATATATTAGCGGGAGTACCAGAGACCCAGTACTTC. It translates to CASSQDILAGVPETQYF.